This T cell receptor beta chain is drawn from a study of blood T cell repertoires in COVID-19. On the study more broadly: Nucleic acid was either cDNA or gDNA, and it came from T cells, B-cell-depleted T cells, or PBMCs.

Original data processing: Reference gene primer amplification yielded estimated nucleated cell counts. The protocol was immunoSEQ multiplex PCR, while the TCRdb copy is restricted to in-frame clones and leaves out a portion. From that table come the V and J calls and clone size; the DNA was used to work out D and trimming. The sample consists of under 200,000 clones, almost 85% of them appearing once. The V end lost 4 bases, the J end lost 0 bases, and 10 bases lay between the germline ends. There are 15 residues in the CDR3. Germline CDR1 reads SGHRS; CDR2 reads YFSETQ. This clone has only one observation.

The sequencing input was peripheral blood. V is TRBV5-1 and J is TRBJ1-4; D is uncertain. This receptor was taken from a young man with active or convalescent COVID-19. The CDR3 reads CASSPFGATNEKLFF. CDR3 in DNA: TGCGCCAGCAGCCCCTTCGGGGCAACTAATGAAAAACTGTTTTTT.